Below, 27 T cell receptor beta chains from the same sample are listed, as sequenced in a study of T-cell reconstitution after alpha-beta-depleted transplantation in children (dated by TCRdb to about 2016). Libraries were constructed by PCR. These reads were obtained on an Illumina HiSeq 2500. Molecular barcoding was employed in the preparation of TCR libraries, with unique molecular identifiers being used to normalize TCRbeta repertoire quantification. TCRdb reprocessed the public reads (quality trimming at Q25 with fastp, clone calling with MiXCR) and kept in-frame beta chains. Rows are combined by CDR3 protein, so each entry shows the most common genes and DNA. The sample has approximately 490,000 distinct CDR3 sequences on record, approximately 12% of them singletons. The top ten hold about 6% of the sample. The sequences come from PBMCs from the stem cell graft donor, collected from the stem cell graft. The receptors come from a human donor who donated a stem cell graft to a child with combined immunodeficiency.

This clonotype was detected a few times. V and J are TRBV6-1 and TRBJ1-1; D is undetermined. Per germline, CDR1 MNHNS and CDR2 SASEGT. V was clipped by 7 bases and J by 7 bases, with 19 bases between them. The CDR3 covers 14 residues. DNA of the CDR3: TGTGCCAGCACCTGGACCGGAACCTCCCTTGAAGCTTTCTTT. Translating gives CASTWTGTSLEAFF.

The rearrangement joins TRBV20-1 to TRBJ2-7, with 9 bases matching TRBD2. The V gene end was trimmed by 6 bases and the J gene end by 5 bases; junction bases not matched to a gene: 11. The CDR3 is 14 amino acids. Germline V gene data show CDR1 as DFQATT and CDR2 as SNEGSKA (reference sequence). CDR3 nucleotide sequence: TGCAGTGCGAGGACTAGCGAGGGCCGGGACGAGCAGTACTTC. The encoded protein is CSARTSEGRDEQYF.

This clonotype was seen a handful of times. The chain has TRBV24-1 and TRBJ2-2, with 7 bases aligning to TRBD1. The V gene's germline CDR1 is KGHDR and CDR2 SFDVKD. The CDR3 extends over 16 amino acids. V lost 3 bases, J lost 5 bases, and 8 bases stayed unmatched. The CDR3 here is CATSDQYRGVTGELFF. The CDR3 DNA is TGTGCCACCAGTGATCAATACAGGGGAGTGACCGGGGAGCTGTTTTTT.

The rearrangement uses TRBV5-1 and TRBJ2-5, with 13 bases lining up with TRBD2. Per germline, CDR1 SGHRS and CDR2 YFSETQ. This CDR3 comprises 16 residues. Trimming took 3 bases from V and 4 from J; bases not matched to a gene: 6. The CDR3 DNA is TGCGCCAGCAGCTACAGAGGACTAGCGGGAGCAGAGACCCAGTACTTC. Translated, it gives CASSYRGLAGAETQYF.

The gene calls are TRBV7-2 and TRBJ1-1; TRBD1 might be the D (6 bases). This CDR3 has 15 residues. V lost 5 bases to trimming and J lost 4 bases, with 17 bases between them. Germline CDR1 reads SGHTA; CDR2 reads FQGNSA. The DNA for the CDR3 is TGTGCCAGCAGCCAAACTGGATCGGGGGCCACTGAAGCTTTCTTT. It yields the protein CASSQTGSGATEAFF.

The chain carries TRBV6-6 and TRBJ2-7, with D maybe TRBD2 (6 bases). Germline CDR1 MNHNY, CDR2 SVGAGI (reference sequence). This CDR3 is built from 13 residues. V lost 7 bases and J lost 3, with 13 bases in between. The CDR3 protein is CASNEPGVYEQYF. The CDR3 coding sequence is TGTGCCAGCAACGAACCGGGGGTCTACGAGCAGTACTTC.

About this clonotype itself: Compared with germline, one end of the junction differs, possibly owing to a read error. The V and J genes are TRBV7-7 and TRBJ2-1, with a weak D call TRBD2 (6 bases). Looked up from germline, CDR1 is SSHAT and CDR2 is FNYEAQ (reference sequence). This CDR3 region has 15 residues. This CDR3 reads CASSPYGSSYNEQFF. CDR3 coding DNA: TGTGCTAGCAGTCCTTACGGGAGCTCCTACAATGAGCAGTTCTTC.

V and J are TRBV5-5 and TRBJ2-3; 9 bases agree with TRBD1. The germline gives CDR1 SGHKS, CDR2 YYEKEE (reference sequence). After removal of 0 bases from V and 2 bases from J, the junction contained 7 bases not matched to a gene. This CDR3 comprises 17 residues. The CDR3 nucleotides are TGTGCCAGCAGCTTGGATCGGACAGGGGTCAACACAGATACGCAGTATTTT. Amino acids: CASSLDRTGVNTDTQYF. Filled out from reference TRBV5-5 and TRBJ2-3, the complete variable domain reads DAGVTQSPTHLIKTRGQQVTLRCSPISGHKSVSWYQQVLGQGPQFIFQYYEKEERGRGNFPDRFSARQFPNYSSELNVNALLLGDSALYLCASSLDRTGVNTDTQYFGPGTRLTVL.

The chain links TRBV6-2 or TRBV6-3 to TRBJ1-5; tentative D call: TRBD1 (5 bases). The CDR3 loop spans 14 amino acids. The germline gives CDR1 MNHEY, CDR2 SVGEGT. The ends were cut back, 7 bases at V and 1 base at J, with 11 bases in the middle. CDR3 DNA: TGTGCCAGCAAACCGGGACTAAGCAATCAGCCCCAGCATTTT. This translates into CASKPGLSNQPQHF.

The table lists this clonotype with a few counts. V is TRBV18 and J is TRBJ1-4; 8 nucleotides match TRBD1. The CDR3 sequence is 15 residues long. Germline V CDR1 and CDR2: KGHSH, LQKENI. The V gene end was trimmed by 4 bases and the J gene end by 6 bases; junction bases not matched to a gene: 7. The CDR3 nucleotides are TGTGCCAGCTCACGTTCGACAGGGGTCGATGAAAAACTGTTTTTT. Translating gives CASSRSTGVDEKLFF.

This clonotype turned up a few times. The chain recombines TRBV7-9 with TRBJ2-4; D is perhaps TRBD1 or TRBD2 (5 bases each). The CDR3 length is 15 residues. Between the trimmed V and J ends, which lost 7 bases and 6 bases, there was a span of 19 bases. The germline V gene has CDR1 SEHNR and CDR2 FQNEAQ (reference sequence). Here the CDR3 DNA reads TGTGCCAGCAACTGGGGCAGTCTGAGGGGAAACATTCAGTACTTC. Its translation: CASNWGSLRGNIQYF.

The chain uses TRBV9 and TRBJ2-4; a weak D match, TRBD2 (6 bases). The V end lost 0 bases, the J end lost 0 bases, and 16 bases lay between the germline ends. CDR3 size: 18 residues. Germline-derived CDR1 and CDR2 are SGDLS and YYNGEE. For the CDR3, the DNA is TGTGCCAGCAGCGTAGAGGACTGGGCAGCGGGAGCCAAAAACATTCAGTACTTC. Residues: CASSVEDWAAGAKNIQYF.

The table lists this clonotype with a few counts. The chain carries TRBV6-2 or TRBV6-3 and TRBJ2-2, with D possibly matching TRBD2 (5 bases). The CDR3 has 13 residues. V shed 6 bases and J shed 7 bases, with 12 bases lying between them. CDR1 is MNHEY and CDR2 is SVGEGT in the germline V gene. CDR3 sequence: CASRPRGFGELFF. CDR3 coding DNA: TGTGCCAGCAGACCCCGGGGTTTCGGGGAGCTGTTTTTT.

This clonotype appeared a few times. The CDR3 loop reads CASSLVLVGGTDTQYF. The CDR3 DNA follows: TGCGCCAGCAGCTTGGTTCTGGTGGGGGGCACAGATACGCAGTATTTT. The chain links TRBV5-1 to TRBJ2-3; D possibly matches TRBD1 or TRBD2 (5 bases each). Germline CDR1 and CDR2: SGHRS and YFSETQ. V was shortened by 0 bases and J by 1 base, with 12 bases between the two germline ends. This CDR3 comprises 16 residues.

This clonotype was picked up a small number of times. The rearrangement joins TRBV2 to TRBJ2-1, with TRBD1 matching over 9 bases. Germline CDR1 reads SNHLY; CDR2 reads FYNNEI. The V and J ends lost 7 bases and 14 bases, in that order; junction bases with no gene match: 15. The CDR3 sequence is 14 residues long. CDR3 bases: TGTGCCAGCAATCAAGGGACAGGGTATGGGGGAGAGTTCTTC. Translating gives CASNQGTGYGGEFF.

The V and J genes are TRBV21-1 and TRBJ2-7; the table assigns TRBD2, which was not confirmed against the DNA. TRBV21-1 is listed as a pseudogene. There are 13 residues in the CDR3. CDR3 nucleotide sequence: TGTGCCAGCAGCAAATTTAGCGGCTACGAGCAGTACTTC. As protein: CASSKFSGYEQYF.

This clonotype was detected a few times. This chain links TRBV25-1 with TRBJ2-7, with 7 bases matching TRBD1. V lost 6 bases, J lost 2 bases, and 7 bases stayed unmatched. Per germline, CDR1 MGHDK and CDR2 SYGVNS. The CDR3 is made up of 14 amino acids. The CDR3 reads CASRADRTAYEQYF. As DNA, the CDR3 is TGTGCCAGCAGGGCGGACAGGACCGCCTACGAGCAGTACTTC.

This clonotype was seen only a few times. The rearrangement joins TRBV18 to TRBJ1-1; D is unclear. V was pared by 0 bases and J by 1 base, with 9 bases between. Per the germline V gene, CDR1 is KGHSH and CDR2 is LQKENI. CDR3 length equals 15 residues. This CDR3 is CASSPPSSSNTEAFF. CDR3 bases: TGTGCCAGCTCACCACCGAGTTCTTCGAACACTGAAGCTTTCTTT. The complete variable domain, with remaining parts taken from reference TRBV18 and TRBJ1-1, reads NAGVMQNPRHLVRRRGQEARLRCSPMKGHSHVYWYRQLPEEGLKFMVYLQKENIIDESGMPKERFSAEFPKEGPSILRIQQVVRGDSAAYFCASSPPSSSNTEAFFGQGTRLTVV.

The V call is TRBV7-2, the J call TRBJ2-7; TRBD2 matches 11 bases. The CDR3 runs 16 residues. The germline V gene encodes CDR1 SGHTA and CDR2 FQGNSA. J was trimmed by 0 bases and V by 1 base; bases with no gene match: 2. The CDR3 nucleotides read TGTGCCAGCAGCTTAGGTAGCGGGGGGGACTCCTACGAGCAGTACTTC. Translation gives CASSLGSGGDSYEQYF. Supplemented by reference TRBV7-2 and TRBJ2-7, the full variable domain reads GAGVSQSPSNKVTEKGKDVELRCDPISGHTALYWYRQSLGQGLEFLIYFQGNSAPDKSGLPSDRFSAERTGGSVSTLTIQRTQQEDSAVYLCASSLGSGGDSYEQYFGPGTRLTVT.

This clonotype was detected a few times. The chain combines TRBV12-3 or TRBV12-4 with TRBJ1-2; tentative D call: TRBD1 (5 bases). The V and J ends lost 5 bases and 4 bases respectively, with 14 bases between them. CDR3 size: 14 residues. The CDR3 DNA reads as TGTGCCAGCAGTGGTGAAGACAGATTCTATGGCTACACCTTC. It codes for CASSGEDRFYGYTF.

This clonotype was seen repeatedly, ten times or more. The chain links TRBV7-6 to TRBJ2-3, with 14 bases identical to TRBD2. V shed 1 base, J shed 2 bases, and the junction held 5 bases outside the gene matches. The CDR3 runs to 18 residues. Germline CDR1 and CDR2: SGHVS and FNYEAQ. CDR3 sequence (DNA): TGTGCCAGCAGCTTAGTATCGGGACTAGCGGGGGACACAGATACGCAGTATTTT. Protein product: CASSLVSGLAGDTDTQYF.

This clonotype was counted between two and nine times. The chain links TRBV27 to TRBJ2-1, with 9 nucleotides matching TRBD1. The length of the CDR3 is 14 residues. The trim removed 6 bases at V and 9 bases at J, leaving 9 bases unmatched. The germline gives CDR1 MNHEY, CDR2 SMNVEV (reference sequence). DNA of the CDR3: TGTGCCAGCAGGGGGACAGGGAGGGAGGTTGAGCAGTTCTTC. Translated: CASRGTGREVEQFF.

This clonotype was observed a few times. V usage is TRBV30 and J usage is TRBJ2-7, with D perhaps TRBD2 (6 bases). This CDR3 is 14 amino acids long. The V end lost 2 bases, the J end lost 6 bases, and 17 bases lay between the germline ends. Per germline, CDR1 GTSNPN and CDR2 SVGIG (reference sequence). The CDR3 protein is CAWSRAGSLLEQYF. DNA for the CDR3: TGTGCCTGGAGTAGGGCGGGAAGCCTTCTCGAGCAGTACTTC.

This clonotype was detected many times. The rearrangement joins TRBV29-1 to TRBJ2-7; no firm D call. Per the germline V gene, CDR1 is SQVTM and CDR2 is ANQGSEA. V was shortened by 6 bases and J by 6 bases, with 21 bases between the two germline ends. The CDR3 is made up of 14 amino acids. The CDR3 coding sequence is TGCAGCGTGGCGGACGGAACCCTTCTGGGCGAGCAGTACTTC. Protein sequence: CSVADGTLLGEQYF.

This clonotype was found many times. The chain is built from TRBV18 and TRBJ2-1; 11 nucleotides line up with TRBD2. The CDR3 covers 17 residues. Germline V gene lookup returns CDR1 KGHSH and CDR2 LQKENI. V lost 2 bases, J lost 8 bases, and 11 bases stayed unmatched. The CDR3 here is CASSPAPVVAGGDEQFF. CDR3 in DNA: TGTGCCAGCTCACCAGCCCCGGTTGTAGCGGGGGGGGATGAGCAGTTCTTC.

This clonotype has ten or more counts. In nucleotides, the CDR3 is TGTGCCAGCAGTTTAACGGGTCGCTACGAGCAGTACTTC. Its translation is CASSLTGRYEQYF. The gene calls are TRBV28 and TRBJ2-7; D not certain. Germline CDR1 and CDR2: MDHEN and SYDVKM. The CDR3 spans 13 residues. Trimming removed 2 bases from V and 3 bases from J, with 8 bases in between. The whole variable domain, filled in from reference TRBV28 and TRBJ2-7, reads DVKVTQSSRYLVKRTGEKVFLECVQDMDHENMFWYRQDPGLGLRLIYFSYDVKMKEKGDIPEGYSVSREKKERFSLILESASTNQTSMYLCASSLTGRYEQYFGPGTRLTVT.

The chain combines TRBV4-2 with TRBJ2-2; D gene unclear. The V gene lost 0 bases and the J gene lost 4 bases, with 12 bases spanning the gap. The CDR3 spans 16 residues. CDR1 is LGHNA, CDR2 YNFKEQ, per germline. As DNA, the CDR3 is TGTGCCAGCAGCCAAGATCCAGGACCAGGCACCGGGGAGCTGTTTTTT. It yields the protein CASSQDPGPGTGELFF.